These 26 T cell receptor beta chains came from one sample sequenced in a study of blood T cell repertoires in COVID-19. The assay was immunoSEQ multiplex PCR, and TCRdb's table has in-frame clones only and misses some. The sample holds some 300,000 clones, roughly 88% seen once. Sample: peripheral blood. The receptor set was obtained from a woman in her twenties or thirties who had recovered from COVID-19.

This chain links TRBV7-9 with TRBJ2-7, with 7 bases aligning to TRBD1. The CDR3 is made up of 13 amino acids. CDR1 is SEHNR and CDR2 is FQNEAQ in the germline V gene (reference sequence). V was clipped by 1 base and J by 4 bases; unmatched bases: 1. This CDR3 is CASSLGTGYEQYF. DNA for the CDR3: TGTGCCAGCAGCTTAGGGACAGGATACGAGCAGTACTTC.

This clone was picked up a small number of times. The rearrangement joins TRBV27 to TRBJ2-1, with 9 nucleotides matching TRBD1. V lost 5 bases to trimming and J lost 7 bases; unmatched junction nucleotides: 6. The CDR3 spans 14 residues. Germline values: CDR1 MNHEY, CDR2 SMNVEV (reference sequence). The CDR3 loop reads CASSTWTGENEQFF. DNA of the CDR3: TGTGCCAGCAGTACTTGGACAGGGGAGAATGAGCAGTTCTTC.

The rearrangement uses TRBV5-6 and TRBJ1-6, with D perhaps matching TRBD1 (6 bases). This CDR3 has 17 amino acids. CDR1 is SGHDT, CDR2 YYEEEE, per germline. V lost 1 base and J lost 0, with 11 bases in between. Here the CDR3 DNA reads TGTGCCAGCAGCTTGTGGCAGGGGCCCTCCTATAATTCACCCCTCCACTTT. Translated: CASSLWQGPSYNSPLHF.

This clone turned up a few times. The genes are TRBV20-1 and TRBJ1-1, with 7 bases that match TRBD1. Germline CDR1 and CDR2: DFQATT and SNEGSKA (reference sequence). The CDR3 has 16 residues. Losses at the gene ends were 3 bases for V and 4 bases for J; bases not matched to a gene: 14. CDR3 DNA sequence: TGCAGTGCTAGTCTCGTAAGTAGGGGGCTTGGCACTGAAGCTTTCTTT. Translated, it gives CSASLVSRGLGTEAFF.

The chain employs TRBV7-6 and TRBJ2-7; 9 nucleotides align to TRBD2. Germline loops: CDR1 SGHVS, CDR2 FNYEAQ. This CDR3 has 16 amino acids. V gave up 5 bases and J gave up 0 bases; unmatched junction bases: 8. CDR3 nucleotide sequence: TGTGCCAGCAGCCTGACTAGCGGAACGAGCTCCTACGAGCAGTACTTC. Translating gives CASSLTSGTSSYEQYF. The full variable domain, rest sourced from reference TRBV7-6 and TRBJ2-7, is GAGVSQSPRYKVTKRGQDVALRCDPISGHVSLYWYRQALGQGPEFLTYFNYEAQQDKSGLPNDRFSAERPEGSISTLTIQRTEQRDSAMYRCASSLTSGTSSYEQYFGPGTRLTVT.

V usage is TRBV7-9 and J usage is TRBJ1-5, with D possibly matching TRBD1 (6 bases). Trimming took 5 bases from V and 8 from J, leaving 19 bases between them. The germline V gene encodes CDR1 SEHNR and CDR2 FQNEAQ (reference sequence). The CDR3 runs to 15 residues. The CDR3 DNA follows: TGTGCCAGCAGCCAGGGGTGGGGCAGGGATGAGCCCCAGCATTTT. Translation: CASSQGWGRDEPQHF.

The V gene is TRBV7-8, the J gene TRBJ1-5; no reliable D call. From germline, CDR1 is SGHVS and CDR2 FQNEAQ. CDR3 length: 13 residues. Trimming removed 4 bases at V and 2 bases at J, with 6 bases between. For the CDR3, the DNA is TGTGCCAGCAGCTCCCTAGGCAATCAGCCCCAGCATTTT. It yields the protein CASSSLGNQPQHF.

The V and J genes are TRBV10-3 and TRBJ2-3, with 10 bases fitting TRBD1. Germline CDR1 ENHRY, CDR2 SYGVKD. V trimming: 4 bases; J trimming: 6 bases; junction bases outside the gene matches: 10. The CDR3 has 16 residues. The CDR3 DNA reads as TGTGCCATCAGTGTTCGGGACAGGGGCTTGAAGGATACGCAGTATTTT. It yields the protein CAISVRDRGLKDTQYF.

The rearrangement uses TRBV5-1 and TRBJ2-3; 11 bases are shared with TRBD2. Germline V gives CDR1 SGHRS, CDR2 YFSETQ. Trimming took 4 bases from V and 3 from J; bases not matched to a gene: 4. The CDR3 has 15 amino acids. The CDR3 DNA is TGCGCCAGCAGCCGACTAGCGGGGACGACAGATACGCAGTATTTT. This sequence encodes CASSRLAGTTDTQYF.

This clone was seen a few times. The chain combines TRBV6-2 or TRBV6-3 with TRBJ1-6, with D unclear. The CDR3 runs 16 residues. V lost 4 bases and J 3 bases, leaving 13 bases between the germline ends. Germline CDR1 MNHEY, CDR2 SVGEGT. This chain's CDR3 is CASSSWASIYNSPLHF. CDR3 coding DNA: TGTGCCAGCAGTTCCTGGGCCTCGATCTATAATTCACCCCTCCACTTT.

The gene calls are TRBV7-8 and TRBJ1-5; D is possibly TRBD1 (5 bases). The ends were cut back, 4 bases at V and 1 base at J, with 8 bases in the middle. The CDR3 consists of 14 residues. Germline-derived CDR1 and CDR2 are SGHVS and FQNEAQ. CDR3 in amino acids: CASSSQGSNQPQHF. CDR3 DNA sequence: TGTGCCAGCAGCTCCCAGGGAAGCAATCAGCCCCAGCATTTT.

The CDR3 reads CASSIGQGSTDTQYF. DNA of the CDR3: TGTGCCAGCAGCATAGGACAGGGGAGCACAGATACGCAGTATTTT. The rearrangement joins TRBV5-4 to TRBJ2-3, with TRBD1 matching over 9 bases. Per germline, CDR1 SGHNT and CDR2 YYREEE (reference sequence). The CDR3 totals 15 residues. The V and J ends lost 4 bases and 0 bases, in that order; junction bases with no gene match: 3. The full variable domain, in which reference TRBV5-4 and TRBJ2-3 provide the parts outside the CDR3, is ETGVTQSPTHLIKTRGQQVTLRCSSQSGHNTVSWYQQALGQGPQFIFQYYREEENGRGNFPPRFSGLQFPNYSSELNVNALELDDSALYLCASSIGQGSTDTQYFGPGTRLTVL.

J is TRBJ1-2 and V is TRBV18, with D possibly being TRBD1 (5 bases). From germline, CDR1 is KGHSH and CDR2 LQKENI. The CDR3 sequence is 14 residues long. V lost 4 bases, J lost 6 bases, and 15 bases lay in between. In DNA form, the CDR3 reads TGTGCCAGCTCACTAGACAGACGGAGCCATGGCTACACCTTC. It translates to CASSLDRRSHGYTF.

The chain recombines TRBV19 with TRBJ1-5; the D gene is possibly TRBD1 (5 bases). This CDR3 comprises 17 residues. Germline V gene lookup returns CDR1 LNHDA and CDR2 SQIVND (reference sequence). V lost 0 bases and J lost 1, with 13 bases in between. The CDR3 region is CASSIEAGRGSNQPQHF. In DNA, the CDR3 is TGTGCCAGTAGTATAGAGGCAGGGAGGGGAAGCAATCAGCCCCAGCATTTT. Together with reference TRBV19 and TRBJ1-5, the CDR3 gives the full variable domain: DGGITQSPKYLFRKEGQNVTLSCEQNLNHDAMYWYRQDPGQGLRLIYYSQIVNDFQKGDIAEGYSVSREKKESFPLTVTSAQKNPTAFYLCASSIEAGRGSNQPQHFGDGTRLSIL.

This clone appeared once. The CDR3 here is CAWSVSGRATGNTIYF. Written as DNA, the CDR3 is TGTGCCTGGAGTGTAAGTGGCAGGGCTACTGGAAACACCATATATTTT. The chain is built from TRBV30 and TRBJ1-3; TRBD1 is a possible D gene (5 bases). V was shortened by 0 bases and J by 2 bases, with 14 bases between the two germline ends. The germline V gene encodes CDR1 GTSNPN and CDR2 SVGIG (reference sequence). There are 16 residues in the CDR3.

The CDR3 protein is CASSLGAGNQETQYF. In DNA, the CDR3 is TGTGCCAGCAGTTTGGGGGCAGGGAACCAAGAGACCCAGTACTTC. The chain couples TRBV28 to TRBJ2-5; D perhaps matches TRBD1 (6 bases). The CDR3 length is 15 residues. With 3 bases removed from V and 0 bases from J, the gap between germline ends came to 11 bases. Germline CDR1 is MDHEN and CDR2 is SYDVKM.

The chain is built from TRBV5-4 and TRBJ1-1; D is undetermined. Germline values: CDR1 SGHNT, CDR2 YYREEE (reference sequence). The V gene lost 0 bases and the J gene lost 10 bases, with 13 bases spanning the gap. The CDR3 consists of 13 residues. The CDR3 DNA follows: TGTGCCAGCAGCTTGGAGGCCTTGGCGGGAGCTTTCTTT. Its translation: CASSLEALAGAFF.

The rearrangement joins TRBV4-1 to TRBJ1-2; 7 bases agree with TRBD1. The CDR3 spans 16 residues. Trimming removed 5 bases from V and 5 bases from J; junction bases left unmatched: 14. Germline CDR1 reads MGHRA; CDR2 reads YSYEKL. CDR3 DNA sequence: TGCGCCAGCAGCGATGTGCTCGTTTCGGGACAGTATGGCTACACCTTC. It encodes CASSDVLVSGQYGYTF.

This clone appeared once. The rearrangement joins TRBV7-9 to TRBJ1-1; no definite D call. Trimming removed 4 bases at V and 0 bases at J, with 9 bases between. Germline CDR1 SEHNR, CDR2 FQNEAQ (reference sequence). The CDR3 has 14 amino acids. CDR3 bases: TGTGCCAGCAGCTCAGGAATTATGAACACTGAAGCTTTCTTT. It codes for CASSSGIMNTEAFF.

The genes are TRBV27 and TRBJ1-2; 12 positions agree with TRBD1. V trimming: 0 bases; J trimming: 6 bases; junction bases outside the gene matches: 5. From germline, CDR1 is MNHEY and CDR2 SMNVEV (reference sequence). CDR3 size: 16 residues. This CDR3 reads CASSLSGTGGGDGYTF. The CDR3 coding sequence is TGTGCCAGCAGTTTATCAGGGACAGGGGGCGGAGATGGCTACACCTTC.

The chain recombines TRBV29-1 with TRBJ2-5, with 8 bases identical to TRBD1. Germline CDR1 reads SQVTM; CDR2 reads ANQGSEA. The J segment lost 5 bases and the V segment lost 8 bases, leaving 4 bases of the junction unmatched. This CDR3 region has 11 residues. The DNA for the CDR3 is TGCAGCACTAGACAGGGGGAGACCCAGTACTTC. Amino acid sequence: CSTRQGETQYF.

The chain joins TRBV7-8 to TRBJ1-5; a possible D gene is TRBD1 (5 bases). The CDR3 has 13 amino acids. The germline V gene encodes CDR1 SGHVS and CDR2 FQNEAQ. V shed 6 bases and J shed 3 bases, with 9 bases lying between them. The CDR3 DNA reads as TGTGCCAGCAGTCCCAGGGACAATCAGCCCCAGCATTTT. Its translation is CASSPRDNQPQHF.

The chain has TRBV7-9 and TRBJ2-2; maybe TRBD1 (6 bases). The CDR3 totals 14 residues. Germline V lookup: CDR1 SEHNR, CDR2 FQNEAQ (reference sequence). The germline V and J ends were trimmed by 5 bases and 3 bases, with 10 bases remaining between them. The CDR3, as DNA: TGTGCCAGCAGCCGACAGGAGGACACCGGGGAGCTGTTTTTT. It specifies CASSRQEDTGELFF.

This clone was detected once. This rearrangement joins TRBV27 to TRBJ2-2; D gene ambiguous. In germline, CDR1 is MNHEY, CDR2 SMNVEV (reference sequence). This CDR3 has 13 residues. Trimming removed 6 bases from V and 0 bases from J, with 5 bases in between. The CDR3 is CASRETNTGELFF. CDR3 bases: TGTGCCAGCAGGGAGACGAACACCGGGGAGCTGTTTTTT.

The chain links TRBV2 to TRBJ1-1, with D unclear. V lost 0 bases and J lost 4, with 12 bases in between. This CDR3 comprises 15 residues. The germline V gene encodes CDR1 SNHLY and CDR2 FYNNEI. In DNA, the CDR3 is TGTGCCAGCAGTGAAGCGCCAAGTAGCGTCACTGAAGCTTTCTTT. Translating gives CASSEAPSSVTEAFF.

In DNA, the CDR3 is TGCAGCGTTGGGGGGACAGGGGGCGCGGAGACCCAGTACTTC. It codes for CSVGGTGGAETQYF. The rearrangement links TRBV29-1 to TRBJ2-5, with 12 bases matching TRBD1. The length of the CDR3 is 14 residues. Germline CDR1 SQVTM, CDR2 ANQGSEA. V was clipped by 4 bases and J by 5 bases; unmatched bases: 5.